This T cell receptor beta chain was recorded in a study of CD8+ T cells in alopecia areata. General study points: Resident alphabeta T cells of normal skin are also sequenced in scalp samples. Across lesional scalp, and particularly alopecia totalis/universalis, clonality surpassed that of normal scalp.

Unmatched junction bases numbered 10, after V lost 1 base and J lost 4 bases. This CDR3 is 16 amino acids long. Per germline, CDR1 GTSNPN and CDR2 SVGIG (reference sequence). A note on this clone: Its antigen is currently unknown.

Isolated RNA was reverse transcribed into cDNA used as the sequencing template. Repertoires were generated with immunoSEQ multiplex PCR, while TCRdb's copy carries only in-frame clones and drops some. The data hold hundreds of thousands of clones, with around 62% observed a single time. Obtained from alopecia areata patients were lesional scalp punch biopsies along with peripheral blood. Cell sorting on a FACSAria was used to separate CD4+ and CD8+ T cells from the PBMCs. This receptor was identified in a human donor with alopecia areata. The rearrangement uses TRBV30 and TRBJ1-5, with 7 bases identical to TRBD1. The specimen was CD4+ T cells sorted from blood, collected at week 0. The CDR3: CAWSDPGGVRNQPQHF. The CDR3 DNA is TGTGCCTGGAGTGACCCAGGGGGTGTTCGGAATCAGCCCCAGCATTTT.